Below are 8 T cell receptor beta chains sequenced from a single sample in a study of T cell repertoires and HLA-DP antigens (dated by TCRdb to between 2017 and 2018). Antigens of these TCRs are unknown. Receptor libraries were prepared by the immunoSEQ multiplex PCR assay. TCRdb took over this immuneACCESS table, retaining in-frame rearrangements with V and J assigned. Such tables are incomplete; in checked studies, under half of the missing clones stem from an unresolved V gene, and the remainder is unexplained. The sample includes about 120,000 clones, with 92% observed a single time. The biggest ten clones account for more than 0.25% of the sample. Sequencing was carried out using CD4+ T cells from PBMCs. These receptors were taken from a woman between 18 and 29 years old in good health and CMV-seronegative.

The chain joins TRBV13 to TRBJ2-3; perhaps TRBD1 as D (7 bases). The CDR3 loop spans 15 amino acids. Germline CDR1 is PRHDT and CDR2 is FYEKMQ (reference sequence). V was shortened by 6 bases and J by 0 bases, with 13 bases between the two germline ends. This chain's CDR3 is CASRKTGRSTDTQYF. For the CDR3, the DNA is TGTGCCAGCAGAAAGACAGGGAGGAGCACAGATACGCAGTATTTT. Complete variable domain (other parts from reference TRBV13 and TRBJ2-3): AAGVIQSPRHLIKEKRETATLKCYPIPRHDTVYWYQQGPGQDPQFLISFYEKMQSDKGSIPDRFSAQQFSDYHSELNMSSLELGDSALYFCASRKTGRSTDTQYFGPGTRLTVL.

The rearrangement joins TRBV6-5 to TRBJ1-1, with a tentative D call TRBD1 (5 bases). Trimming pared 6 bases from V and 7 bases from J, leaving 21 bases between. This CDR3 has 15 amino acids. From germline, CDR1 is MNHEY and CDR2 SVGAGI. The CDR3 is CASSVIAMAGREAFF. CDR3 DNA sequence: TGTGCCAGCAGCGTCATTGCCATGGCGGGGCGTGAAGCTTTCTTT.

This clone was counted a single time. The chain links TRBV7-2 to TRBJ1-4, with D unresolved. Looked up from germline, CDR1 is SGHTA and CDR2 is FQGNSA. Trimming took off 0 bases at V and 0 bases at J, with 5 bases between the two ends. The CDR3 has 15 amino acids. CDR3 DNA sequence: TGTGCCAGCAGCTTAGCGCAGACAACTAATGAAAAACTGTTTTTT. Translated, it gives CASSLAQTTNEKLFF.

CDR3 coding DNA: TGTGCCAGCAGCCCCCTACTTGGGGGTGGCTACACCTTC. Its protein is CASSPLLGGGYTF. The rearrangement joins TRBV7-9 to TRBJ1-2; weak D call: TRBD1 (5 bases). Germline-derived CDR1 and CDR2 are SEHNR and FQNEAQ (reference sequence). V lost 5 bases and J 7 bases, leaving 14 bases between the germline ends. CDR3 length: 13 amino acids.

CDR3 residues: CASSYSIMGGTYEQYF. The CDR3 bases are TGTGCCAGCAGTTACTCGATAATGGGGGGGACCTACGAGCAGTACTTC. The V call is TRBV6-5, the J call TRBJ2-7, with TRBD2 matching over 7 bases. This CDR3 comprises 16 residues. V lost 0 bases to trimming and J lost 2 bases; unmatched junction nucleotides: 7. Germline-derived CDR1 and CDR2 are MNHEY and SVGAGI.

The V and J genes are TRBV5-6 and TRBJ2-7; no definite D call. Trimming cost V 0 bases and J 12 bases, with 16 bases left between them. The CDR3 is 13 amino acids. In germline, CDR1 is SGHDT, CDR2 YYEEEE. CDR3 sequence: CASSLGPVADLYV. CDR3 nucleotide sequence: TGTGCCAGCAGCTTGGGACCCGTTGCAGACCTGTACGTC.

The chain employs TRBV2 and TRBJ1-1; possible D gene TRBD1, 5 bases. The CDR3 consists of 14 residues. Germline loops: CDR1 SNHLY, CDR2 FYNNEI. V was cut by 6 bases and J by 4 bases, with 15 bases left in between. CDR3 sequence (DNA): TGTGCCAGCAGGAGGATGGGGCTGGGCACTGAAGCTTTCTTT. It is translated as CASRRMGLGTEAFF. Drawing the rest from reference TRBV2 and TRBJ1-1, the complete variable domain is EPEVTQTPSHQVTQMGQEVILRCVPISNHLYFYWYRQILGQKVEFLVSFYNNEISEKSEIFDDQFSVERPDGSNFTLKIRSTKLEDSAMYFCASRRMGLGTEAFFGQGTRLTVV.

The chain carries TRBV18 and TRBJ2-2; a possible D gene is TRBD2 (5 bases). Germline assignment: CDR1 KGHSH and CDR2 LQKENI. This CDR3 contains 16 residues. V lost 0 bases and J 1 base, leaving 9 bases between the germline ends. DNA of the CDR3: TGTGCCAGCTCACCACCAACGGGGTTGAACACCGGGGAGCTGTTTTTT. Residues: CASSPPTGLNTGELFF. Full variable domain (missing parts from reference TRBV18 and TRBJ2-2): NAGVMQNPRHLVRRRGQEARLRCSPMKGHSHVYWYRQLPEEGLKFMVYLQKENIIDESGMPKERFSAEFPKEGPSILRIQQVVRGDSAAYFCASSPPTGLNTGELFFGEGSRLTVL.